Shown below are 15 T cell receptor beta chains from a single sample sequenced in a study of spatial heterogeneity in lung cancer. Each CDR3 protein is one row after TCRdb ran MiXCR on the 5' RACE reads. Here the sample spans 4,400 or so distinct CDR3 sequences, roughly 8.9% being singletons. For these receptors, no antigen is known. Study outcomes and limitations: One measure, the expanded intratumoral alpha and beta TCR count, tracked tumor mutation counts.

Time point in this sample: sample taken at primary tumor resection. The starting material was lung tumor tissue, obtained at surgery. All receptors derive from a female donor with early-stage non-small cell lung cancer.

The chain uses TRBV28 and TRBJ2-7; TRBD1 matches 7 bases. Losses at the gene ends were 10 bases for V and 9 bases for J; bases not matched to a gene: 12. CDR3 length equals 12 residues. Germline CDR1 MDHEN, CDR2 SYDVKM. The CDR3 spells CATKGGGPGQYF. Written as DNA, the CDR3 is TGTGCCACCAAAGGGGGCGGGCCCGGGCAGTACTTC. The variable domain in full, completed from reference TRBV28 and TRBJ2-7, reads DVKVTQSSRYLVKRTGEKVFLECVQDMDHENMFWYRQDPGLGLRLIYFSYDVKMKEKGDIPEGYSVSREKKERFSLILESASTNQTSMYLCATKGGGPGQYFGPGTRLTVT.

This clonotype was observed a few times. CDR3 nucleotides: TGTGCCAGCAGTTTACAGGCCACTAACTATGGCTACACCTTC. Amino acids: CASSLQATNYGYTF. The chain carries TRBV6-1 and TRBJ1-2; perhaps TRBD1 as D (5 bases). The CDR3 is 14 residues long. CDR1 is MNHNS and CDR2 is SASEGT in the germline V gene. V was trimmed by 5 bases and J by 0 bases, leaving 10 bases between them.

This clonotype was counted between two and nine times. This chain uses TRBV28 with TRBJ1-2; D possibly corresponds to TRBD1 (6 bases). V lost 7 bases, J lost 8 bases, and 11 bases lay in between. The germline V gene has CDR1 MDHEN and CDR2 SYDVKM. The CDR3 contains 11 residues. CDR3 protein: CASTGARGYTF. For the CDR3, the DNA is TGTGCCAGCACAGGGGCACGAGGCTACACCTTC.

The rearrangement links TRBV4-2 to TRBJ1-6; 7 positions match TRBD1. The V segment lost 0 bases and the J segment 6 bases; nucleotides outside the gene matches: 5. Germline values: CDR1 LGHNA, CDR2 YNFKEQ. The CDR3 spans 16 residues. This chain's CDR3 is CASSQDTGARNSPLHF. The CDR3 nucleotides are TGTGCCAGCAGCCAAGATACAGGGGCGCGTAATTCACCCCTCCACTTT.

This clonotype showed up just a few times. The chain employs TRBV11-1 and TRBJ1-2, with 9 nucleotides matching TRBD1. Losses at the gene ends were 4 bases for V and 4 bases for J; bases not matched to a gene: 10. CDR1 is SGHAT, CDR2 FQDESV, per germline (reference sequence). The CDR3 is made up of 16 amino acids. CDR3 DNA sequence: TGTGCCAGCAGCTCTTTCCGGGACAGGGTTGCCTATGGCTACACCTTC. Protein sequence: CASSSFRDRVAYGYTF. Variable domain in full (rest from reference TRBV11-1 and TRBJ1-2): EAEVAQSPRYKITEKSQAVAFWCDPISGHATLYWYRQILGQGPELLVQFQDESVVDDSQLPKDRFSAERLKGVDSTLKIQPAELGDSAMYLCASSSFRDRVAYGYTFGSGTRLTVV.

The chain employs TRBV2 and TRBJ2-1; 8 bases match TRBD2. This CDR3 contains 15 residues. The V gene's germline CDR1 is SNHLY and CDR2 FYNNEI. J lost 9 bases, V lost 4 bases, and 11 bases had no gene match. The CDR3 DNA reads TGTGCCAGCAGTGCTCGCCCCCCGGGGGGGGGTGAGCAGTTCTTC. Amino acid sequence: CASSARPPGGGEQFF.

This rearrangement joins TRBV6-2 or TRBV6-3 to TRBJ2-5, with D possibly called TRBD1 or TRBD2 (5 bases each). In germline, CDR1 is MNHEY, CDR2 SVGEGT. This CDR3 has 13 amino acids. Between the trimmed V and J ends, which lost 0 bases and 7 bases, there was a span of 9 bases. CDR3 loop: CASSYSFGGTQYF. The CDR3 coding sequence is TGTGCCAGCAGTTACTCCTTTGGGGGGACCCAGTACTTC.

This clonotype was counted between two and nine times. The chain has TRBV7-9 and TRBJ2-7; 7 nucleotides line up with TRBD1. Per the germline V gene, CDR1 is SEHNR and CDR2 is FQNEAQ (reference sequence). The CDR3 spans 17 residues. V trimming: 1 base; J trimming: 0 bases; junction bases outside the gene matches: 9. CDR3 residues: CASSLVLGTAYSYEQYF. CDR3 DNA: TGTGCCAGCAGCTTAGTCCTCGGGACAGCCTACTCCTACGAGCAGTACTTC.

This chain uses TRBV5-1 with TRBJ2-5; D gene uncertain. Trimming took off 1 base at V and 4 bases at J, with 5 bases between the two ends. This CDR3 region has 12 residues. Germline CDR1 is SGHRS and CDR2 is YFSETQ. CDR3 DNA sequence: TGCGCCAGCAGCTTGAAAGCAGAGACCCAGTACTTC. Translating gives CASSLKAETQYF.

This clonotype showed up just a few times. The rearrangement joins TRBV5-4 to TRBJ2-3; tentatively, D is TRBD2 (6 bases). The CDR3 runs 14 residues. V gave up 2 bases and J gave up 6 bases, with 13 bases separating them. Germline loops: CDR1 SGHNT, CDR2 YYREEE (reference sequence). CDR3 nucleotides: TGTGCCAGCAGCTTTGGTGCGGGGCCGGATACGCAGTATTTT. Translated: CASSFGAGPDTQYF.

This clonotype is labeled as medium-sized. The V gene is TRBV7-9, the J gene TRBJ1-1; TRBD1 agrees at 7 bases. The CDR3 length is 15 residues. V trimming: 5 bases; J trimming: 0 bases; junction bases outside the gene matches: 6. The germline gives CDR1 SEHNR, CDR2 FQNEAQ (reference sequence). Here the CDR3 DNA reads TGTGCCAGCAGCCCTACGACAGGGCTGAACACTGAAGCTTTCTTT. Encoded protein: CASSPTTGLNTEAFF.

The chain uses TRBV5-1 and TRBJ2-1, with D tentatively TRBD2 (8 bases). In germline, CDR1 is SGHRS, CDR2 YFSETQ. V was trimmed by 4 bases and J by 0 bases, leaving 20 bases between them. The CDR3 is 18 amino acids. The CDR3 here is CASSVNPQGTSSYNEQFF. The CDR3 DNA reads TGCGCCAGCAGCGTGAACCCACAGGGGACTAGCTCCTACAATGAGCAGTTCTTC. The variable domain in full, completed from reference TRBV5-1 and TRBJ2-1, reads KAGVTQTPRYLIKTRGQQVTLSCSPISGHRSVSWYQQTPGQGLQFLFEYFSETQRNKGNFPGRFSGRQFSNSRSEMNVSTLELGDSALYLCASSVNPQGTSSYNEQFFGPGTRLTVL.

This clonotype is medium-sized. The chain combines TRBV3-1 with TRBJ2-4; TRBD1 matches 9 bases. The V and J ends lost 3 bases and 8 bases, in that order; junction bases with no gene match: 5. Germline assignment: CDR1 LGHDT and CDR2 YNNKEL (reference sequence). The CDR3 totals 14 residues. Here the CDR3 reads CASSHRDRVHIQYF. Written as DNA, the CDR3 is TGTGCCAGCAGCCACCGGGACAGGGTACACATTCAGTACTTC.

There are many counts of this clonotype. The chain employs TRBV12-3 or TRBV12-4 and TRBJ1-2, with 9 bases identical to TRBD1. This CDR3 spans 14 amino acids. The V and J ends lost 6 bases and 4 bases, in that order; junction bases with no gene match: 6. CDR3 bases: TGTGCCAGCAGCCCTTCGGACAGGGGCTATGGCTACACCTTC. The encoded protein is CASSPSDRGYGYTF.

This clonotype is medium-sized within its sample. J is TRBJ1-1 and V is TRBV29-1; 8 positions match TRBD1. Germline V gene lookup returns CDR1 SQVTM and CDR2 ANQGSEA. This CDR3 is 12 amino acids long. V shed 3 bases, J shed 5 bases, and the junction held 2 bases outside the gene matches. CDR3 region: CSVDRGRTEAFF. The CDR3, as DNA: TGCAGCGTTGACAGGGGGCGAACTGAAGCTTTCTTT.